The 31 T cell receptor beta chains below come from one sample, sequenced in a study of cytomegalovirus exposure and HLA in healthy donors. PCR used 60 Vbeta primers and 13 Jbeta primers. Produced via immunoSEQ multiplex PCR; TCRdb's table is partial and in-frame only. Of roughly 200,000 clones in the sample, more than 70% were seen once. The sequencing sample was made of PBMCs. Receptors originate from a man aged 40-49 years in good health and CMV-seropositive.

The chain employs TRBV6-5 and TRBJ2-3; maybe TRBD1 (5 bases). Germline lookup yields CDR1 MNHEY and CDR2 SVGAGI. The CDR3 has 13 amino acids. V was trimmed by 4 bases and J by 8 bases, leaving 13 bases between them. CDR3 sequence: CASSSSTEPTQYF. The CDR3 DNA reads TGTGCCAGCAGTTCCTCGACAGAACCTACGCAGTATTTT.

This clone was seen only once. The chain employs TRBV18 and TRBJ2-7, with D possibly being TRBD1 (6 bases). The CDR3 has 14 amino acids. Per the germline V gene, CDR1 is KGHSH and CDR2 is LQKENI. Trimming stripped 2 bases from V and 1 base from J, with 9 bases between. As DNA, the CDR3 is TGTGCCAGCTCACCATCCGGGACATCCTACGAGCAGTACTTC. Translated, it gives CASSPSGTSYEQYF. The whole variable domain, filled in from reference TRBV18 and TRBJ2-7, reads NAGVMQNPRHLVRRRGQEARLRCSPMKGHSHVYWYRQLPEEGLKFMVYLQKENIIDESGMPKERFSAEFPKEGPSILRIQQVVRGDSAAYFCASSPSGTSYEQYFGPGTRLTVT.

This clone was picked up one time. DNA for the CDR3: TGTGCCAGCACGCGCGGGGGAGGACTAGAGGGTAATGAGCAGTTCTTC. Residues: CASTRGGGLEGNEQFF. The genes are TRBV9 and TRBJ2-1; TRBD2 aligns across 7 bases. Germline V CDR1 and CDR2: SGDLS, YYNGEE. V lost 6 bases, J lost 7 bases, and 16 bases stayed unmatched. The CDR3 sequence is 16 residues long.

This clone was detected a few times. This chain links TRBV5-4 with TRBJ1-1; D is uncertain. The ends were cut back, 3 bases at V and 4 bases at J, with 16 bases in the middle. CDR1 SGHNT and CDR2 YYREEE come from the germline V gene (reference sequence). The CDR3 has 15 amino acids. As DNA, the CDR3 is TGTGCCAGCAGCTCGAAGGAAGGGAGGGCCACTGAAGCTTTCTTT. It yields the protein CASSSKEGRATEAFF. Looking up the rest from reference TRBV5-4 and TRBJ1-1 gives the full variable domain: ETGVTQSPTHLIKTRGQQVTLRCSSQSGHNTVSWYQQALGQGPQFIFQYYREEENGRGNFPPRFSGLQFPNYSSELNVNALELDDSALYLCASSSKEGRATEAFFGQGTRLTVV.

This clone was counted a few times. The CDR3 reads CASSYGQGPTYEQYF. The CDR3 DNA follows: TGTGCCAGCAGCTATGGACAGGGGCCCACCTACGAGCAGTACTTC. The chain employs TRBV11-2 and TRBJ2-7, with TRBD1 matching 9 bases. V shed 4 bases, J shed 2 bases, and the junction held 6 bases outside the gene matches. Germline CDR1 and CDR2: SGHAT and FQNNGV. CDR3 length: 15 amino acids.

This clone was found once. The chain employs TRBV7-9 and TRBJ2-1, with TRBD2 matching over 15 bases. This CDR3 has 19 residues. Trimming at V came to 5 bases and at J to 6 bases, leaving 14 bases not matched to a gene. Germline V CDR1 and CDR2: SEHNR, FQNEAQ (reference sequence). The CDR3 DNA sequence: TGTGCCAGCAGCGCTCCCGGGACTAGCGGGGGGCGCAAACTCAATGAGCAGTTCTTC. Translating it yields CASSAPGTSGGRKLNEQFF. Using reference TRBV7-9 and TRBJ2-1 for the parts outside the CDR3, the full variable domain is DTGVSQNPRHKITKRGQNVTFRCDPISEHNRLYWYRQTLGQGPEFLTYFQNEAQLEKSRLLSDRFSAERPKGSFSTLEIQRTEQGDSAMYLCASSAPGTSGGRKLNEQFFGPGTRLTVL.

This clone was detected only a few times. The CDR3 region is CASSLQTGETNGELFF. In DNA, the CDR3 is TGCGCCAGCAGCTTACAGACAGGGGAAACGAACGGGGAGCTGTTTTTT. V and J are TRBV5-1 and TRBJ2-2, with 8 bases that match TRBD1. The CDR3 contains 16 residues. V dropped 2 bases and J dropped 7; count of bases not matched to a gene: 10. Germline loops: CDR1 SGHRS, CDR2 YFSETQ. The whole variable domain, remainder taken from reference TRBV5-1 and TRBJ2-2, is KAGVTQTPRYLIKTRGQQVTLSCSPISGHRSVSWYQQTPGQGLQFLFEYFSETQRNKGNFPGRFSGRQFSNSRSEMNVSTLELGDSALYLCASSLQTGETNGELFFGEGSRLTVL.

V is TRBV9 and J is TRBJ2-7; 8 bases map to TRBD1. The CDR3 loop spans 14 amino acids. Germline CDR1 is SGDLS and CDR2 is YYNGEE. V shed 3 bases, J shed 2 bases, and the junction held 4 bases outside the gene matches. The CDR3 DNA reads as TGTGCCAGCAGCGCCGGGACAGGTCCCTACGAGCAGTACTTC. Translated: CASSAGTGPYEQYF.

The CDR3 bases are TGTGCCAGCAGCTTAGCGAAGTCGGGAAGGTACCAAGAGACCCAGTACTTC. The encoded protein is CASSLAKSGRYQETQYF. This chain uses TRBV7-6 with TRBJ2-5; weak D call: TRBD2 (5 bases). V lost 0 bases and J lost 0, with 14 bases in between. The CDR3 loop spans 17 amino acids. Looked up from germline, CDR1 is SGHVS and CDR2 is FNYEAQ.

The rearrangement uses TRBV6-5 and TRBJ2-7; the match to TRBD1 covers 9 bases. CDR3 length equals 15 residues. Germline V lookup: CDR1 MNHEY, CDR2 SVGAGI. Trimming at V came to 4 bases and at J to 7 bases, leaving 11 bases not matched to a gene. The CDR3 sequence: CASSWAGTGSGEQYF. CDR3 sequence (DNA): TGTGCCAGCAGTTGGGCCGGGACAGGGTCGGGAGAGCAGTACTTC.

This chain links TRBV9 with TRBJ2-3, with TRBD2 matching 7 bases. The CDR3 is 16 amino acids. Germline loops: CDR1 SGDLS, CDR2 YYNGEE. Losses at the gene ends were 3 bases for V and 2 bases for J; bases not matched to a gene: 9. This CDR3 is CASSEFTSVDTDTQYF. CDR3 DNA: TGTGCCAGCAGCGAGTTTACTAGCGTAGACACAGATACGCAGTATTTT.

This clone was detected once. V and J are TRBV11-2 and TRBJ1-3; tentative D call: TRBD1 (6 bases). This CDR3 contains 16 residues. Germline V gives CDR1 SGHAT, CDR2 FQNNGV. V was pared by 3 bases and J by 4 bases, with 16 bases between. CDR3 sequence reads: CASSFGTSRIGNTIYF. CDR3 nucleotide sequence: TGTGCCAGCAGCTTCGGGACATCCAGAATCGGAAACACCATATATTTT. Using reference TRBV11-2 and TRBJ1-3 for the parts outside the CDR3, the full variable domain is EAGVAQSPRYKIIEKRQSVAFWCNPISGHATLYWYQQILGQGPKLLIQFQNNGVVDDSQLPKDRFSAERLKGVDSTLKIQPAKLEDSAVYLCASSFGTSRIGNTIYFGEGSWLTVV.

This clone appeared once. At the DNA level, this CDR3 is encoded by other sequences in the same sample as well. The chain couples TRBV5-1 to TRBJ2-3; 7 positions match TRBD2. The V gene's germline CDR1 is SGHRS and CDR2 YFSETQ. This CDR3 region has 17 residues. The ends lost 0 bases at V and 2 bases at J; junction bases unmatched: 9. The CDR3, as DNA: TGCGCCAGCAGCTTGGACCCTAGTGGGAGGGCCACAGATACGCAGTATTTT. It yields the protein CASSLDPSGRATDTQYF.

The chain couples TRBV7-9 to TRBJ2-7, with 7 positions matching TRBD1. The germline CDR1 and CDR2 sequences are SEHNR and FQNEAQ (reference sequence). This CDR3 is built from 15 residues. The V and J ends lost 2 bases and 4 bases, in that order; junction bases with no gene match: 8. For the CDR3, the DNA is TGTGCCAGCAGCTTAATGACAGGGAATAGGTACGAGCAGTACTTC. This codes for CASSLMTGNRYEQYF.

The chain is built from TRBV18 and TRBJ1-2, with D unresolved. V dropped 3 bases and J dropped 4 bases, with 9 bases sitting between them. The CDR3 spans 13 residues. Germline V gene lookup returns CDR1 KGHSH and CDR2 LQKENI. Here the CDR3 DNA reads TGTGCCAGCTCACCCGGAGGAGCCTATGGCTACACCTTC. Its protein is CASSPGGAYGYTF. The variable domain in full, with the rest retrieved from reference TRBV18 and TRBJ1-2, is NAGVMQNPRHLVRRRGQEARLRCSPMKGHSHVYWYRQLPEEGLKFMVYLQKENIIDESGMPKERFSAEFPKEGPSILRIQQVVRGDSAAYFCASSPGGAYGYTFGSGTRLTVV.

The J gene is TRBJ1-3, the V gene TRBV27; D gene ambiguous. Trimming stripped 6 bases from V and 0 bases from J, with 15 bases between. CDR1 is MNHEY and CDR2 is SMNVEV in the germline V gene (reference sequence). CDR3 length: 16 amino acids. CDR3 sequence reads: CASSPSILLSGNTIYF. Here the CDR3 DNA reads TGTGCCAGCAGCCCTTCTATTCTCCTCTCTGGAAACACCATATATTTT.

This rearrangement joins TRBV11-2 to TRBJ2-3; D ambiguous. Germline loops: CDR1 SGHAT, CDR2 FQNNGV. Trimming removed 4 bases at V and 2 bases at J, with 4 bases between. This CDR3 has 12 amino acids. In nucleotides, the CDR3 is TGTGCCAGCAGCTCCATCACAGATACGCAGTATTTT. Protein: CASSSITDTQYF.

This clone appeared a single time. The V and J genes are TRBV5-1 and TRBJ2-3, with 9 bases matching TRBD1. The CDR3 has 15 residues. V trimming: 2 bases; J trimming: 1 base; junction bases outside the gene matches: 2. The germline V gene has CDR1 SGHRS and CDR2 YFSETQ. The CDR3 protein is CASSLQGARTDTQYF. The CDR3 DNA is TGCGCCAGCAGCTTACAGGGGGCTCGCACAGATACGCAGTATTTT.

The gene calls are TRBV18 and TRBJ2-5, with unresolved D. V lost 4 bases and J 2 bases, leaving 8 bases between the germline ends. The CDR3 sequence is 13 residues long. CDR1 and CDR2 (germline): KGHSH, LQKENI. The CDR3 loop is CASSLTLQETQYF. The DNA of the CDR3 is TGTGCCAGCTCACTGACTCTACAAGAGACCCAGTACTTC.

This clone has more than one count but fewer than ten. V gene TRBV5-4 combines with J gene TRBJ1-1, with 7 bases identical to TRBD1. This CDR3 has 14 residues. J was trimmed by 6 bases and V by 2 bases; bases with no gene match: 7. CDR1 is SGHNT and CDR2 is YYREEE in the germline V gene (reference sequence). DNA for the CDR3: TGTGCCAGCAGCTTAAGACAGGGAAGTTCTGAAGCTTTCTTT. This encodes CASSLRQGSSEAFF. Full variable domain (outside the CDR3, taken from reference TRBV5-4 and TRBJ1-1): ETGVTQSPTHLIKTRGQQVTLRCSSQSGHNTVSWYQQALGQGPQFIFQYYREEENGRGNFPPRFSGLQFPNYSSELNVNALELDDSALYLCASSLRQGSSEAFFGQGTRLTVV.

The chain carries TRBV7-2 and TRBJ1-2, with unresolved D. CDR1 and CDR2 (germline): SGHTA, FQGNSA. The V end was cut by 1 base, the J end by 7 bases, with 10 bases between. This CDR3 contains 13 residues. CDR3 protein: CASSLVPGSGYTF. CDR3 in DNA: TGTGCCAGCAGCTTAGTTCCGGGAAGTGGCTACACCTTC.

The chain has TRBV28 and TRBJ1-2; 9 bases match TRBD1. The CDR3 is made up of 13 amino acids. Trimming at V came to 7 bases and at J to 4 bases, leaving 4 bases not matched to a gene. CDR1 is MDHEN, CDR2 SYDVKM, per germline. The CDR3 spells CASIQDRGYGYTF. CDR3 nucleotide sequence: TGTGCCAGCATCCAGGACAGGGGCTATGGCTACACCTTC.

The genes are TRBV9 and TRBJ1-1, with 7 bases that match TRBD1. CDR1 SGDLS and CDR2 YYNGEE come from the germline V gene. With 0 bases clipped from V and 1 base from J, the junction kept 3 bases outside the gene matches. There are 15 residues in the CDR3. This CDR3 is CASSVGHRGNTEAFF. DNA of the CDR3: TGTGCCAGCAGCGTAGGGCACAGGGGGAACACTGAAGCTTTCTTT.

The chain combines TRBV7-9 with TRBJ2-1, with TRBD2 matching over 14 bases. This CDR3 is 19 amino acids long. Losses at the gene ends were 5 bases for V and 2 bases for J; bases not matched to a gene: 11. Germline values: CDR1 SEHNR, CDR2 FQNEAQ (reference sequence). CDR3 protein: CASSLWTSGRLSTYNEQFF. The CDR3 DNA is TGTGCCAGCAGCCTATGGACTAGCGGGAGGTTGAGTACCTACAATGAGCAGTTCTTC.

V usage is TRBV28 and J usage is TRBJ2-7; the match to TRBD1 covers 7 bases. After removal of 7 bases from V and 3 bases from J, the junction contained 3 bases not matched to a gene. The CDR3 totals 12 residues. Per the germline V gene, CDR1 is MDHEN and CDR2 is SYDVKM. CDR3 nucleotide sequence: TGTGCCAGCACGGGGACAGACTACGAGCAGTACTTC. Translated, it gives CASTGTDYEQYF.

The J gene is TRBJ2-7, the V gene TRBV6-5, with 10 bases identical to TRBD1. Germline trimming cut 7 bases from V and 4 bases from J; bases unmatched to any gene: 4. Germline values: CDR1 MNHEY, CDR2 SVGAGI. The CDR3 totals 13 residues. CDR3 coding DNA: TGTGCCAGCATGAGGGGACAGGGGTACGAGCAGTACTTC. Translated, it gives CASMRGQGYEQYF.

The CDR3 DNA reads TGTGCCAGCAGTCAAATTCGGGAAACCGGGGAGCTGTTTTTT. Its translation: CASSQIRETGELFF. V is TRBV6-5 and J is TRBJ2-2; D possibly corresponds to TRBD2 (5 bases). V was pared by 5 bases and J by 5 bases, with 12 bases between. Per germline, CDR1 MNHEY and CDR2 SVGAGI. This CDR3 contains 14 residues.

The CDR3 DNA follows: TGTGCCAGCTCACCACCAGGACAGGGGGCTTTTACAGATGAAAAACTGTTTTTT. Translated: CASSPPGQGAFTDEKLFF. The chain combines TRBV18 with TRBJ1-4, with 11 bases fitting TRBD1. Trimming removed 0 bases from V and 6 bases from J; junction bases left unmatched: 9. The CDR3 sequence is 18 residues long. In germline, CDR1 is KGHSH, CDR2 LQKENI.

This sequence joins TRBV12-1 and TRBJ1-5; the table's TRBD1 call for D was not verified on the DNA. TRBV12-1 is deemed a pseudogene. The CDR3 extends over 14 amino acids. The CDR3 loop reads CASSFNRVEQPQHF. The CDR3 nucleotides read TGTGCCAGCAGCTTTAACAGGGTCGAACAGCCCCAGCATTTT.

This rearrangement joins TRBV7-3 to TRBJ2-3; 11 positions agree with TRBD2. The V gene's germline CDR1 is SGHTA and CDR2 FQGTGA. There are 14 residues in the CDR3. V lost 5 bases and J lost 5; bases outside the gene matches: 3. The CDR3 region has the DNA TGTGCCAGCAGCCGACTAGCGGGGCGAGATACGCAGTATTTT. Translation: CASSRLAGRDTQYF.

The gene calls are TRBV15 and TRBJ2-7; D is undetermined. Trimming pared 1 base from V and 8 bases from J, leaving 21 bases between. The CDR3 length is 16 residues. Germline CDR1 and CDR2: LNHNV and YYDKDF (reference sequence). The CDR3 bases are TGTGCCACCAGCAGAGGCGTTGCGACTGCGATAGAAAAGCAGTACTTC. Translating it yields CATSRGVATAIEKQYF.